Ten or more counts support the clone carrying this T cell receptor (beta chain). Antigen specificity is unknown. From RNA transcripts, TCR beta CDR3 regions were amplified. Using the HTBI primer set, a first-round RT-PCR was run on the TCR CDR3. TCRdb re-derived calls from the multiplex PCR reads in MiXCR, one entry per CDR3 protein. This table has 300,000 to 450,000 distinct CDR3 sequences, 15% to 18% appearing once. Thyroid ultrasound, orbital computed tomography, clinical symptoms, and serum thyroxine and TRAb underpinned diagnoses. The data belong to a study of T cells in Graves' hyperthyroidism and ophthalmopathy. Regarding the study as a whole: Blood also showed most of the thyroid clonotypes that were expanded above 0.001. Ophthalmopathy and stable hyperthyroidism were separated by a 13 V-J model.

The CDR3 extends over 17 amino acids. CDR1 is MNHNS, CDR2 SASEGT, per germline. The junction had 10 bases not matched to a gene; V was cut back by 4 bases and J by 1 base. What was sequenced was blood. This rearrangement joins TRBV6-1 to TRBJ2-7; 10 bases are a match to TRBD1. The sequence came from a woman younger than 30 with Graves' hyperthyroidism that later progressed to Graves' ophthalmopathy. The CDR3 protein is CASSVAAGTGESYEQYF. CDR3 DNA: TGTGCCAGCAGTGTAGCCGCCGGGACAGGGGAATCCTACGAGCAGTACTTC.